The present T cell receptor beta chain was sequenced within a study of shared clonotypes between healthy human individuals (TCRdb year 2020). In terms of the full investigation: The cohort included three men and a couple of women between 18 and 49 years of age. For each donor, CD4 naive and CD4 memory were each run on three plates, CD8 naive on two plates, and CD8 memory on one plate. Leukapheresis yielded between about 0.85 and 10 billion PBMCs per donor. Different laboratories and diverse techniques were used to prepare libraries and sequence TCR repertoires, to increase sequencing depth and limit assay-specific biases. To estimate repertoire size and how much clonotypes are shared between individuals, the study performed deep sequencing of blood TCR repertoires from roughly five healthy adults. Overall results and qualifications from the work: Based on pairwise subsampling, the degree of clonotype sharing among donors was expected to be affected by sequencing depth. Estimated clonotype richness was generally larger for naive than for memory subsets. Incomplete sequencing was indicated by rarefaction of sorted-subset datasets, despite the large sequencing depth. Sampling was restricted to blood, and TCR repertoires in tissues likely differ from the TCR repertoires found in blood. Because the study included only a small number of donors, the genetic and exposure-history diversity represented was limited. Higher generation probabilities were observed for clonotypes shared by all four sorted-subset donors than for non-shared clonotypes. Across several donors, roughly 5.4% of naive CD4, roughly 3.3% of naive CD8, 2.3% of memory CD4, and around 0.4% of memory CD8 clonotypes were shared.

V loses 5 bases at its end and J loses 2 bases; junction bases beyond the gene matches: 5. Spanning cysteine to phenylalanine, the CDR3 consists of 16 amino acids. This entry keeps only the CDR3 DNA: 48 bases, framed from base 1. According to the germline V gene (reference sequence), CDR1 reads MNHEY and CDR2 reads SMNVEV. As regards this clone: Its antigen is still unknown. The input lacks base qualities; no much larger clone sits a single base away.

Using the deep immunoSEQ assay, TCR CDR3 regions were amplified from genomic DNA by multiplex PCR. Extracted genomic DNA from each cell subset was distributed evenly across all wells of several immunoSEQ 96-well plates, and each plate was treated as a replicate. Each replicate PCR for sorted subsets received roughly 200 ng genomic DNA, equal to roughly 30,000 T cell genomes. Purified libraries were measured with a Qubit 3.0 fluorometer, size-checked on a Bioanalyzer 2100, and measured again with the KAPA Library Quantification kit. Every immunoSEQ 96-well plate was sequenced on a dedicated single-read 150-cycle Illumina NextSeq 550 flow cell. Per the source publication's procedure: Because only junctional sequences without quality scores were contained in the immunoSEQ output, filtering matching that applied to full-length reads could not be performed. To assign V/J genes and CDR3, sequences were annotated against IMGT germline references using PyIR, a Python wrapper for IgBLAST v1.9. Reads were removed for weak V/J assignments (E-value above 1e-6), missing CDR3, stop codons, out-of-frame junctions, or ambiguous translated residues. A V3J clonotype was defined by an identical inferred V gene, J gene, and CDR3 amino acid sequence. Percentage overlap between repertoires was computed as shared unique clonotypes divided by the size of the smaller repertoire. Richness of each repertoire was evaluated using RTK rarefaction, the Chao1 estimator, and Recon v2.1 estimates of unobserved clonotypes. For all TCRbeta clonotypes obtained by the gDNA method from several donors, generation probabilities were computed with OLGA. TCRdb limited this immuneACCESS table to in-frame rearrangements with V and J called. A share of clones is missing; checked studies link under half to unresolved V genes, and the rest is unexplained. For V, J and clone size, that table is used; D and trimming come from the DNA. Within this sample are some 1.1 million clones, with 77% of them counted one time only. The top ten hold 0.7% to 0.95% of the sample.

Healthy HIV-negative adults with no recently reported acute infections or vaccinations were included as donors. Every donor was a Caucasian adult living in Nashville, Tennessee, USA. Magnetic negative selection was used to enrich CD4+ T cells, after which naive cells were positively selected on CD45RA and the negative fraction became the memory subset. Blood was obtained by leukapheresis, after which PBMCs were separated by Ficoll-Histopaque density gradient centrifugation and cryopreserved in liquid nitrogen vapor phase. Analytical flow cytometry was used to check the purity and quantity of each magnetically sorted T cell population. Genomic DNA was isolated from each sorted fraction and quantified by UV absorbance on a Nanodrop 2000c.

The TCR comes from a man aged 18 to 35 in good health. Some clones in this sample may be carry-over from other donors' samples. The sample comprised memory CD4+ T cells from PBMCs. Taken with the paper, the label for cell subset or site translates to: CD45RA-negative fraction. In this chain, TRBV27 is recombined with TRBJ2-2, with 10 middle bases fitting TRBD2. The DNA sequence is TGTGCCAGCAGTCCCCTAGCGGGGGTTAACACCGGGGAGCTGTTTTTT. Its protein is CASSPLAGVNTGELFF.